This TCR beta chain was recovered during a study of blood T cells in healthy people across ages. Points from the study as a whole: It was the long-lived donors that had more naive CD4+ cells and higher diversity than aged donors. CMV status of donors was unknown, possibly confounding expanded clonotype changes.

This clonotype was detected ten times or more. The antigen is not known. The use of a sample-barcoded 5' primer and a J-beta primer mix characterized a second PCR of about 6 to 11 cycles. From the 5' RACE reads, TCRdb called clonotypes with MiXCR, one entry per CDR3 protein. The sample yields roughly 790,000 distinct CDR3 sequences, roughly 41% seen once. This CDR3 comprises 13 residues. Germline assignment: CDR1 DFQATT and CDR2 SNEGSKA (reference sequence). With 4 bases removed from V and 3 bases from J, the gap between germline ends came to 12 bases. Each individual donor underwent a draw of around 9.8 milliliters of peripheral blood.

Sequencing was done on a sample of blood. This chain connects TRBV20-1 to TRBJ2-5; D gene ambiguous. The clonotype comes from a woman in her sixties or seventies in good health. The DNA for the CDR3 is TGCAGTGCTAAAGCCCTGGGAAAAGAGACCCAGTACTTC. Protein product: CSAKALGKETQYF.